This T cell receptor beta chain originates from a study of blood T cell repertoires in COVID-19. TCRdb's copy holds only in-frame clones and misses some; the assay was immunoSEQ multiplex PCR. Of about 170,000 clones listed, more than 85% were seen once; the top ten hold roughly 7%. The CDR3 extends over 15 amino acids. Germline V gives CDR1 MNHNY, CDR2 SVGAGI (reference sequence). Trimming cost V 5 bases and J 7 bases; bases outside gene matches: 6. The rearrangement joins TRBV6-6 to TRBJ1-4, with TRBD1 matching 11 bases. The sequence came from an elderly woman in a cohort sampled during active or convalescent COVID-19. Source material: peripheral blood. Here the CDR3 DNA reads TGTGCCAGCAGTCACGGGACAGGGGGAGGTGAAAAACTGTTTTTT. This encodes CASSHGTGGGEKLFF.